This T cell receptor beta chain was sequenced during a study of cytomegalovirus exposure and HLA in healthy donors. The repertoire was sequenced with immunoSEQ multiplex PCR; TCRdb's copy has only in-frame clones and lacks some. The sample lists about 65,000 clones, 85% to 95% occurring once. The germline V and J ends were trimmed by 0 bases and 6 bases, with 14 bases remaining between them. CDR3 length equals 14 residues. Germline CDR1 reads GTSNPN; CDR2 reads SVGIG (reference sequence). The sample taken for sequencing was PBMCs. This rearrangement joins TRBV30 to TRBJ1-1; tentatively, D is TRBD1 (5 bases). The TCR sequence derives from a man between 18 and 35 years old in good health and CMV-seropositive. CDR3 sequence (DNA): TGTGCCTGGAGTGTGAATTCTGGGGCGTCTGAAGCTTTCTTT. Protein sequence: CAWSVNSGASEAFF. Full variable domain (remainder filled in from reference TRBV30 and TRBJ1-1): SQTIHQWPATLVQPVGSPLSLECTVEGTSNPNLYWYRQAAGRGLQLLFYSVGIGQISSEVPQNLSASRPQDRQFILSSKKLLLSDSGFYLCAWSVNSGASEAFFGQGTRLTVV.